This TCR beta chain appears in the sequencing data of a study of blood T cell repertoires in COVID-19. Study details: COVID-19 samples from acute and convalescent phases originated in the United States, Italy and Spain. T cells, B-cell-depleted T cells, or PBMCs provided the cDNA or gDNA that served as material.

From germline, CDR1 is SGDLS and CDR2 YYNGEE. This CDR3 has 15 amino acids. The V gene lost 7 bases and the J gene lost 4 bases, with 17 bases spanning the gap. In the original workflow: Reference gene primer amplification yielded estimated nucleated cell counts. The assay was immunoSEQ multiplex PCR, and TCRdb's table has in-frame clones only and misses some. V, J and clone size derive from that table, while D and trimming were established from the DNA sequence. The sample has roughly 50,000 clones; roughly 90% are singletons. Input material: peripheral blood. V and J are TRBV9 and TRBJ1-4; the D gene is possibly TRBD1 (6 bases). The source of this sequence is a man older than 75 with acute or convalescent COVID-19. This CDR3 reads CASAAGTRLNEKLFF. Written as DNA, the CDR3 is TGTGCCAGCGCGGCAGGGACACGACTTAATGAAAAACTGTTTTTT.